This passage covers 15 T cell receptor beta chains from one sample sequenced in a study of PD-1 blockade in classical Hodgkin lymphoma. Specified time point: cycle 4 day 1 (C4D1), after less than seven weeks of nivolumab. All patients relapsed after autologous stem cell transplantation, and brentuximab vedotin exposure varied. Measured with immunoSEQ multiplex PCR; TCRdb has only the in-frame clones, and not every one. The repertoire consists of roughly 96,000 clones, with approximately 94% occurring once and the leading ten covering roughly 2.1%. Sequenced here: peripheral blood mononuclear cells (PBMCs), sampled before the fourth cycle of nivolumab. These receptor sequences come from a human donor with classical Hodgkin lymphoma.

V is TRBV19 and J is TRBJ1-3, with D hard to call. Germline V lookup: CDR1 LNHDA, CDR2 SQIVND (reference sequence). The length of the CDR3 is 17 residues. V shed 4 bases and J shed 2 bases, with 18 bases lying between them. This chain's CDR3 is CASSTFLSTRPGNTIYF. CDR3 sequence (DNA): TGTGCCAGTAGTACCTTTCTGAGCACCCGGCCTGGAAACACCATATATTTT.

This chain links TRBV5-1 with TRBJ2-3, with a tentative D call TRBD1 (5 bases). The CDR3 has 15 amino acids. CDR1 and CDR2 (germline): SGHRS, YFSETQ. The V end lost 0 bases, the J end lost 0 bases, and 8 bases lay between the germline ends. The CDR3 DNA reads TGCGCCAGCAGCTTGGAGGGGTTCAGCACAGATACGCAGTATTTT. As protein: CASSLEGFSTDTQYF.

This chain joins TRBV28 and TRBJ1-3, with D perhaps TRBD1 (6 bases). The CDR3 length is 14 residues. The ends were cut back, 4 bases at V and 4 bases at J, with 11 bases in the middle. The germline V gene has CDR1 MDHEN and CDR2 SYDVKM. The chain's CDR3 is CASSSGVTGNTIYF. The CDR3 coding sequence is TGTGCCAGCAGTTCAGGGGTAACGGGAAACACCATATATTTT.

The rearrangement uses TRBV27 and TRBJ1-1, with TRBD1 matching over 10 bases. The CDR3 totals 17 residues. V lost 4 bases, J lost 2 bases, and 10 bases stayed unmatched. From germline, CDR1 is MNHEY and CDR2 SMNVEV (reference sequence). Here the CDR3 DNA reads TGTGCCAGCAGTTCCCCGACAGGGGGCGGAATAAACACTGAAGCTTTCTTT. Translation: CASSSPTGGGINTEAFF.

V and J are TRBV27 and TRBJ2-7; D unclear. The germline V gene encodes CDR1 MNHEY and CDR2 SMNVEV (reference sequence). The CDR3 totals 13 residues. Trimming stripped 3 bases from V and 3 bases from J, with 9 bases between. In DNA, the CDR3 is TGTGCCAGCAGTTTCGTCTCGGACTACGAGCAGTACTTC. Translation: CASSFVSDYEQYF.

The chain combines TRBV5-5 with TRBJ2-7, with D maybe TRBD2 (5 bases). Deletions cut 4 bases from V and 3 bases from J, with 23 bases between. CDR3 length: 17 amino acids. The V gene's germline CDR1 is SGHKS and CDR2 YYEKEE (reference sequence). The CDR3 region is CASSIRGQRSTNYEQYF. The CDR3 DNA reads TGTGCCAGCAGCATCCGCGGCCAGCGGTCTACTAACTACGAGCAGTACTTC.

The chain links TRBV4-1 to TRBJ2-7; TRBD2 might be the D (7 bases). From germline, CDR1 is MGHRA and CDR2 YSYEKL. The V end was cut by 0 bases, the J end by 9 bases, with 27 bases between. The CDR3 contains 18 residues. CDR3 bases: TGCGCCAGCAGCCAAGACCTCGGGGGGTACAGGGAGATACGAGGGCAGTACTTC. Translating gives CASSQDLGGYREIRGQYF.

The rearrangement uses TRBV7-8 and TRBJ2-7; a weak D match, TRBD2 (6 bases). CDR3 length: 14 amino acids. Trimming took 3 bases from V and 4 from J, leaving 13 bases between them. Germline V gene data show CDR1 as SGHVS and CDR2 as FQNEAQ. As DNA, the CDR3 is TGTGCCAGCAGCTTTATCGGGAGCACGTACGAGCAGTACTTC. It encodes CASSFIGSTYEQYF.

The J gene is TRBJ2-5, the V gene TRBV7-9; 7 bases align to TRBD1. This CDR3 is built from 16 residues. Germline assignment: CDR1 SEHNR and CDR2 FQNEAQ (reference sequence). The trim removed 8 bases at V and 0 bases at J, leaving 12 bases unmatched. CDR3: CASGVGVTGNQETQYF. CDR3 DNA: TGTGCCAGCGGAGTGGGGGTGACAGGGAACCAAGAGACCCAGTACTTC. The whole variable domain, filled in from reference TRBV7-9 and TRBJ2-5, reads DTGVSQNPRHKITKRGQNVTFRCDPISEHNRLYWYRQTLGQGPEFLTYFQNEAQLEKSRLLSDRFSAERPKGSFSTLEIQRTEQGDSAMYLCASGVGVTGNQETQYFGPGTRLLVL.

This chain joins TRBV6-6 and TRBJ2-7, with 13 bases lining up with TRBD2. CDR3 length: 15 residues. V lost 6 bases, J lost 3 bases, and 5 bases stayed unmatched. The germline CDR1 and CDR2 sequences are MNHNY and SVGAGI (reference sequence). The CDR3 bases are TGTGCCAGCAGATTAGGGACTAGCGGGGACTACGAGCAGTACTTC. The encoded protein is CASRLGTSGDYEQYF.

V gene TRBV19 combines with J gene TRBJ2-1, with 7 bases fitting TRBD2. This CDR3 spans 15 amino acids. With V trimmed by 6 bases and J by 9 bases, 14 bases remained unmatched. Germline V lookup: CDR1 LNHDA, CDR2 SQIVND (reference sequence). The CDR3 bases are TGTGCCAGTAGGGGGACTAATAAAATATCGGGTGAGCAGTTCTTC. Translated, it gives CASRGTNKISGEQFF.

CDR3 nucleotides: TGCGCCAGCAGCCAAGTCGGCAGCTCCTACGAGCAGTACTTC. This gives the protein CASSQVGSSYEQYF. The chain carries TRBV4-1 and TRBJ2-7; D is ambiguous. This CDR3 has 14 amino acids. With 1 base removed from V and 0 bases from J, the gap between germline ends came to 7 bases. Germline CDR1 reads MGHRA; CDR2 reads YSYEKL.

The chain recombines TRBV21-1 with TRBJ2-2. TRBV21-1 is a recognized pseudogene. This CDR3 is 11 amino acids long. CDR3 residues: CASIYPGELFF. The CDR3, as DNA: TGTGCCAGCATTTACCCCGGGGAGCTGTTTTTT.

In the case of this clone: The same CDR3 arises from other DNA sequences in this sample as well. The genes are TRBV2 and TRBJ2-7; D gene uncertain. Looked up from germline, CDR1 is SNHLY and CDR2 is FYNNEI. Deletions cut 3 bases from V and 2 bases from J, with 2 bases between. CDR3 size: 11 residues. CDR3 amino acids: CASSEAYEQYF. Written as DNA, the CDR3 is TGTGCCAGCAGTGAGGCCTACGAGCAGTACTTC.

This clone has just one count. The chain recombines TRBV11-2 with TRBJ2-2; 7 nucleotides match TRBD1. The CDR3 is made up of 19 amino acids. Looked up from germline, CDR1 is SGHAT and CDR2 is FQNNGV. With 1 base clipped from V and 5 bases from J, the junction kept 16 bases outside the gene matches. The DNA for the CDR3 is TGTGCCAGCAGCTTAGCCTCGCCAGCGACAGGGATACGGACCGGGGAGCTGTTTTTT. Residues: CASSLASPATGIRTGELFF.